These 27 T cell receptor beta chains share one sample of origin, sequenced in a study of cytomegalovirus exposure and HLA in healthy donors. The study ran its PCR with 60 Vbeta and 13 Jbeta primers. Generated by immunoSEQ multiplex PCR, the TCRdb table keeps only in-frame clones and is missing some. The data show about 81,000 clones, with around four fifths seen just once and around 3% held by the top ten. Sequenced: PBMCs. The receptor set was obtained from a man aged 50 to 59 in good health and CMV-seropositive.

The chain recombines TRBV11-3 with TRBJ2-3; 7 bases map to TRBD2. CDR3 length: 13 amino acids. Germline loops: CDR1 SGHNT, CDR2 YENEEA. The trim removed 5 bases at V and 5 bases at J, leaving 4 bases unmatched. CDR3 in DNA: TGTGCCAGCAGCCACGGGACTATAGATACGCAGTATTTT. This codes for CASSHGTIDTQYF.

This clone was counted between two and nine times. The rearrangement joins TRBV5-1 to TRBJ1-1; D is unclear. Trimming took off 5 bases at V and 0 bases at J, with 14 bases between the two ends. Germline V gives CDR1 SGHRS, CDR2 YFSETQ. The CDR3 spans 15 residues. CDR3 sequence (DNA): TGCGCCAGCAGTCCATCACGGAGTATGAACACTGAAGCTTTCTTT. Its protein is CASSPSRSMNTEAFF.

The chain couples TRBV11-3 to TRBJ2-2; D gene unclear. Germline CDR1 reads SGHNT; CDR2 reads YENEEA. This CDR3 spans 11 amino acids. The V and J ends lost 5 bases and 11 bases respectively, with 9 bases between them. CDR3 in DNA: TGTGCCAGCAGCCGTCTCCGTGAGCTGTTTTTT. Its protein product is CASSRLRELFF.

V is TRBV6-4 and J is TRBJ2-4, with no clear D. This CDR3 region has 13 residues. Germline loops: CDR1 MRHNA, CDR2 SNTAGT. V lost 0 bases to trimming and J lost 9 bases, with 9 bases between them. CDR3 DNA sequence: TGTGCCAGCAGTGACTCCGCGGCGAGCATTCAGTACTTC. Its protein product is CASSDSAASIQYF.

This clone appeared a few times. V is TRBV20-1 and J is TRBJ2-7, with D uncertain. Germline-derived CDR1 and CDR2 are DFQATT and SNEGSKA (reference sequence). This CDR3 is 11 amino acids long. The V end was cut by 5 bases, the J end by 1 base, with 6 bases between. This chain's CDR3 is CSAVVSYEQYF. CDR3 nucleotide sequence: TGCAGTGCTGTTGTATCCTACGAGCAGTACTTC.

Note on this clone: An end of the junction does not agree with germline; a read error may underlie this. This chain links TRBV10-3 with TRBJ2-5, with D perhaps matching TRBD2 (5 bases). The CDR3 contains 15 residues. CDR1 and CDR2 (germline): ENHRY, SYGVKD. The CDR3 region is CASSYGDKYQETQYF. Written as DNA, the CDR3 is TGTGCCAGCAGTTACGGGGATAAGTACCAAGAGACCCAGTACTTC.

The CDR3 DNA sequence: TGTGCCAGCAGCCGTGGGCTCTCCTACAATGAGCAGTTCTTC. It translates to CASSRGLSYNEQFF. This chain uses TRBV27 with TRBJ2-1; D remains ambiguous. CDR1 MNHEY and CDR2 SMNVEV come from the germline V gene (reference sequence). The V end lost 6 bases, the J end lost 0 bases, and 9 bases lay between the germline ends. The CDR3 sequence is 14 residues long.

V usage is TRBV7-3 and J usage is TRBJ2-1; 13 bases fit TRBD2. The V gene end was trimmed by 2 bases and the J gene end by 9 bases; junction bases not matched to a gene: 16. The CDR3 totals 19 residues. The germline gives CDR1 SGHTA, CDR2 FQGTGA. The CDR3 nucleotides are TGTGCCAGCAGCTTAGGGGAATCCCCTCGGACTAGCGGGAGTTCTGAGCAGTTCTTC. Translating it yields CASSLGESPRTSGSSEQFF. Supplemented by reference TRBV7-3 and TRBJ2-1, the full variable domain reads GAGVSQTPSNKVTEKGKYVELRCDPISGHTALYWYRQSLGQGPEFLIYFQGTGAADDSGLPNDRFFAVRPEGSVSTLKIQRTERGDSAVYLCASSLGESPRTSGSSEQFFGPGTRLTVL.

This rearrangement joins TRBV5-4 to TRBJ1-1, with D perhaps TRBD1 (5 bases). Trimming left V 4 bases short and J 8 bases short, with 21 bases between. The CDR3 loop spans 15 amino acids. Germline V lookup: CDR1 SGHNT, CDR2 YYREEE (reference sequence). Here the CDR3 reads CASSPTQSGGVEAFF. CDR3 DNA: TGTGCCAGCAGCCCTACCCAATCGGGAGGGGTGGAAGCTTTCTTT. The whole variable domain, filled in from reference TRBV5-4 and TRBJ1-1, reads ETGVTQSPTHLIKTRGQQVTLRCSSQSGHNTVSWYQQALGQGPQFIFQYYREEENGRGNFPPRFSGLQFPNYSSELNVNALELDDSALYLCASSPTQSGGVEAFFGQGTRLTVV.

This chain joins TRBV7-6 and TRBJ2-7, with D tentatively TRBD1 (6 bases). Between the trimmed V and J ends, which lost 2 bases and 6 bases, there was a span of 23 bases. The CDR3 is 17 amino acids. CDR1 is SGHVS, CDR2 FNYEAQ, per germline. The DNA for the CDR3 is TGTGCCAGCAGCTTACTCCCCGGACAGTTTGGGGCCATCGAGCAGTACTTC. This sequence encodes CASSLLPGQFGAIEQYF.

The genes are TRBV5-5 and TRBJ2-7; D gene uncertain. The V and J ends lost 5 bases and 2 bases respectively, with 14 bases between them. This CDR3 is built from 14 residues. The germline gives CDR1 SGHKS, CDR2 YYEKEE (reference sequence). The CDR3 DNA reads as TGTGCCAGCAGTCAGTCTAGTCTCCCCTACGAGCAGTACTTC. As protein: CASSQSSLPYEQYF.

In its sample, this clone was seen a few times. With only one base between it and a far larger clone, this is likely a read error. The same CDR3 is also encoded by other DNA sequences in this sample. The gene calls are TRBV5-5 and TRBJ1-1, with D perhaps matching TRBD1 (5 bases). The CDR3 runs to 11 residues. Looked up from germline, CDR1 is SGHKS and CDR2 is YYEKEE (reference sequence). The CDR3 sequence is CASTVGAEAFF. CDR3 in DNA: TGTGCCAGCACTGTAGGGGCTGAGGCTTTCTTT.

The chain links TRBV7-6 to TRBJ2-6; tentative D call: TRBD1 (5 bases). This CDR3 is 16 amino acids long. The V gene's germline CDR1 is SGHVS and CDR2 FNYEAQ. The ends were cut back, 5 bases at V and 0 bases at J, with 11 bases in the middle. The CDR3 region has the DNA TGTGCCAGCAGCCCAGGGCGAATCTCTGGGGCCAACGTCCTGACTTTC. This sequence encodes CASSPGRISGANVLTF.

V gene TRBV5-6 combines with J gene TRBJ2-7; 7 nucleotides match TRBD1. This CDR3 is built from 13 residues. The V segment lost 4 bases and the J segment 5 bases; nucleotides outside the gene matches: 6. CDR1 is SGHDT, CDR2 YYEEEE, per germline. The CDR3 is CASSLTDRDEQYF. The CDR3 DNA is TGTGCCAGCAGCCTAACCGACAGGGACGAGCAGTACTTC.

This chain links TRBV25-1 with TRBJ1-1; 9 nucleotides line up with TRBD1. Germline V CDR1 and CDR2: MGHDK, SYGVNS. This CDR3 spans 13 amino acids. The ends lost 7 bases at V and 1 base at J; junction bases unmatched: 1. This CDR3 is CASKGQGNTEAFF. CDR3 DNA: TGTGCCAGCAAGGGACAGGGGAACACTGAAGCTTTCTTT.

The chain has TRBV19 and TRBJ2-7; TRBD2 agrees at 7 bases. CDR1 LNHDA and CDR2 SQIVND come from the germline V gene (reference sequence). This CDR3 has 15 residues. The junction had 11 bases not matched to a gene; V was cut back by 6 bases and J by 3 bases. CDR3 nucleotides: TGTGCCAGTAGACACAAACTAGCGCTTTTCTACGAGCAGTACTTC. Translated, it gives CASRHKLALFYEQYF.

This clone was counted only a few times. The CDR3 loop reads CASRRGLGNEKLFF. For the CDR3, the DNA is TGTGCCAGCAGGCGGGGCCTGGGGAATGAAAAACTGTTTTTT. This chain uses TRBV6-5 with TRBJ1-4; D is possibly TRBD1 (5 bases). Trimming shortened V by 6 bases and J by 5 bases, and 13 bases separated the two germline ends. The germline gives CDR1 MNHEY, CDR2 SVGAGI. The CDR3 runs 14 residues.

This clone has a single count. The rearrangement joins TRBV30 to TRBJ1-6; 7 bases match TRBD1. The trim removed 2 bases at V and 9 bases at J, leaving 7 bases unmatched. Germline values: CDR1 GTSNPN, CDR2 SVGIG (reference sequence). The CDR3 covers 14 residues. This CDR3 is CAWSLQGHGSPLHF. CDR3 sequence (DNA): TGTGCCTGGAGTTTACAGGGGCACGGTTCACCCCTCCACTTT.

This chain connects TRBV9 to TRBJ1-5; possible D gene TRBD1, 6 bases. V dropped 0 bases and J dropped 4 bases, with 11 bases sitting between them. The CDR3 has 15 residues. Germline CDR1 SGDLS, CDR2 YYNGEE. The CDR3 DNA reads TGTGCCAGCAGCGTAGGGACAGCCGAGAATCAGCCCCAGCATTTT. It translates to CASSVGTAENQPQHF.

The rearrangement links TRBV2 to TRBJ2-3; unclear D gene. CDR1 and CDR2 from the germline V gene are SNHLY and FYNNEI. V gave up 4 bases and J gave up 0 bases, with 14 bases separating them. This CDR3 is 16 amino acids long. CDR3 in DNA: TGTGCCAGCAGTGTGGAAGGCGGAGCTAGCACAGATACGCAGTATTTT. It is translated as CASSVEGGASTDTQYF.

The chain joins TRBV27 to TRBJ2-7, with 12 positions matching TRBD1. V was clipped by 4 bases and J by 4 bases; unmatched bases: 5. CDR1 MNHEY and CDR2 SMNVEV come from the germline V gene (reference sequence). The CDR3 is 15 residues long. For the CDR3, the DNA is TGTGCCAGCAGTTCCCGGGACAGGGGGCTATACGAGCAGTACTTC. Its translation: CASSSRDRGLYEQYF.

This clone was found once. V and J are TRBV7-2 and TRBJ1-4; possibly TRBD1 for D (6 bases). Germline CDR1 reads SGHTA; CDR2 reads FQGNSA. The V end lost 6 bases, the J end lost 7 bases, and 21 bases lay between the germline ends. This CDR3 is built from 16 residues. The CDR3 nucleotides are TGTGCCAGCAGGAAAGGGGTTTCGGGAGGGGGTGAAAAACTGTTTTTT. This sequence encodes CASRKGVSGGGEKLFF.

Here the CDR3 reads CASSVADSRGYEQYF. In nucleotides, the CDR3 is TGTGCCAGCAGCGTCGCGGACTCCAGGGGCTACGAGCAGTACTTC. This chain uses TRBV9 with TRBJ2-7, with D maybe TRBD1 (6 bases). The CDR3 has 15 residues. Trimming cost V 2 bases and J 3 bases, with 15 bases left between them. Germline CDR1 SGDLS, CDR2 YYNGEE.

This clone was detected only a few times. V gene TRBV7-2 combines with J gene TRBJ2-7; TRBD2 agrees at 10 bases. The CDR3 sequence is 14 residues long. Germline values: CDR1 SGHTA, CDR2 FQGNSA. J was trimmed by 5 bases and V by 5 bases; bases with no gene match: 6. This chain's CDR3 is CASSHRAGGHEQYF. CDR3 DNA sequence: TGTGCCAGCAGCCATAGAGCGGGAGGGCACGAGCAGTACTTC.

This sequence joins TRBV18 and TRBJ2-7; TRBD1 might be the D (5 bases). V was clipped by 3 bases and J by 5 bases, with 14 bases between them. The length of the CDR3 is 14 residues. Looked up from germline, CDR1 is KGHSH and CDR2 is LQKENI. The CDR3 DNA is TGTGCCAGCTCACCGGGAACCCCCAGGGACGAGCAGTACTTC. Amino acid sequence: CASSPGTPRDEQYF.

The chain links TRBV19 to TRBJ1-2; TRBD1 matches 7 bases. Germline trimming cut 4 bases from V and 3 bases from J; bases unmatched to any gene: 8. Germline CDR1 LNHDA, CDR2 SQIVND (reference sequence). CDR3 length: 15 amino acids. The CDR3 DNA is TGTGCCAGTAGTACCCGACAGGGTTTCGACTATGGCTACACCTTC. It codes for CASSTRQGFDYGYTF.

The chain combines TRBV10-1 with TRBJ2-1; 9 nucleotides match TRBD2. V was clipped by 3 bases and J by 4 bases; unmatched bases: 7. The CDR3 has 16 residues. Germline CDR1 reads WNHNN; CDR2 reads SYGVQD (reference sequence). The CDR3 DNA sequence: TGCGCCAGCAGTGACCGACTAGCGGCTGCGTACAATGAGCAGTTCTTC. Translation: CASSDRLAAAYNEQFF.